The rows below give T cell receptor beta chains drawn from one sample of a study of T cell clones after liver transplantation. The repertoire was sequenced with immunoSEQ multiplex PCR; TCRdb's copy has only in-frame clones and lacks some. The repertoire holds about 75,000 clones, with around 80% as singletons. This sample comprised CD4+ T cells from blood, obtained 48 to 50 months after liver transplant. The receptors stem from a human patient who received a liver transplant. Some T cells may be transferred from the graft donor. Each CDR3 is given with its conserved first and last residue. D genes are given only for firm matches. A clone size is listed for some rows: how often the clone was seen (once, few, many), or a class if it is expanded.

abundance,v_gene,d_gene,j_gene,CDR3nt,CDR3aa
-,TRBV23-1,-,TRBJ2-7,TGCGCCAGCGACAAGGGGCGTACCATTCCATACGAGCAGTACTTC,CASDKGRTIPYEQYF
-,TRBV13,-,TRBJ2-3,TGTGCCAGCGATTACCTCGGCGGAGATACGCAGTATTTT,CASDYLGGDTQYF
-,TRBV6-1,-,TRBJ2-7,TGTGCCAGCACACCGGAGATCTACGAGCAGTACTTC,CASTPEIYEQYF
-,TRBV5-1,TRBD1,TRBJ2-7,TGCGCCAGCAGCTTTCGACAGGGGGCATCGGGGGAGCAGTACTTC,CASSFRQGASGEQYF
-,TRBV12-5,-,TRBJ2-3,TGTGCTAGTGGTTCCCCGGCAGATACGCAGTATTTT,CASGSPADTQYF
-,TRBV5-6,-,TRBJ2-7,TGTGCCAGCAGCGCAGGGGTTCCCTCCTACGAGCAGTACTTC,CASSAGVPSYEQYF
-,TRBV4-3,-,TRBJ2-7,TGCGCCAGCAGCCGCCGACTAGACACGGAGCAGTACTTC,CASSRRLDTEQYF
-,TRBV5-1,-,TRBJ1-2,TGCGCCAGCAGCTTGAATGGGGGAGCTAACTATGGCTACACCTTC,CASSLNGGANYGYTF
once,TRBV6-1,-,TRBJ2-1,TGTGCCAGCAGGGACAGTAGCTCCTACAATGAGCAGTTCTTC,CASRDSSSYNEQFF
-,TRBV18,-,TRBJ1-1,TGTGCCAGCTTATCCCACCCGAACACTGAAGCTTTCTTT,CASLSHPNTEAFF
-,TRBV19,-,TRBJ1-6,TGTGCCAGTAGTATGCAGGGTGGTCGGGCGGCTAATTCACCCCTCCACTTT,CASSMQGGRAANSPLHF
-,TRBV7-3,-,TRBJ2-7,TGTGCCAGCAGCTTAATCCGGTCGGACTTTGAGCAGTACTTC,CASSLIRSDFEQYF
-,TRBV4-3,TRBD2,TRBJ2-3,TGCGCCAGCAGCCAAGCGGGGGGGCCCCCCACAGATACGCAGTATTTT,CASSQAGGPPTDTQYF
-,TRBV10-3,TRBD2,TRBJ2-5,TGTGCCATTACCGCCGGGACTAAGGAACAAGAGACCCAGTACTTC,CAITAGTKEQETQYF
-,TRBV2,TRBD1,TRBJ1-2,TGTGCCAGCAGTGCGGGGGACAGGGCGGGCTACACCTTC,CASSAGDRAGYTF
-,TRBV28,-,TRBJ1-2,TGTGCCAGCACCCCCGAGGGTAACTATGGCTACACCTTC,CASTPEGNYGYTF
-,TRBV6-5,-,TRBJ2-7,TGTGCCAGCAGTAAACGGGTCGAGTCCTACGAGCAGTACTTC,CASSKRVESYEQYF
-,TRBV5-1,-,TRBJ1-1,TGCGCCAGCAGCTTGGAACCCCACCGCGGCACTGAAGCTTTCTTT,CASSLEPHRGTEAFF
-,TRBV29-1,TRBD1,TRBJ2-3,TGCAGCGCCTACGGACAGGGCGCGCAGTATTTT,CSAYGQGAQYF
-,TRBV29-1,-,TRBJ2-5,TGCAGCGTTGGGACTGCCGGATCGGCGGCCCAGTACTTC,CSVGTAGSAAQYF
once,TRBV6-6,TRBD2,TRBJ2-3,TGTGCCAGCAGCCGGGACTACAGCACAGATACGCAGTATTTT,CASSRDYSTDTQYF
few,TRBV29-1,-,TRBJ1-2,TGCAGCGTTGAAGATCATCGGGGGCGAAGCTATGGCTACACCTTC,CSVEDHRGRSYGYTF
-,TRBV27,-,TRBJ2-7,TGTGCCAGCAGTTTATCAAAAAACCCCTACGAGCAGTACTTC,CASSLSKNPYEQYF
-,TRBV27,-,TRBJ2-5,TGTGCCAGCAGGGTAGGGTTTAGTTTCAGTGAGACCCAGTACTTC,CASRVGFSFSETQYF
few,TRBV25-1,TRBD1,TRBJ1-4,TGTGCCAGCAGCCTGGGGACAGGGAGTAATGAAAAACTGTTTTTT,CASSLGTGSNEKLFF
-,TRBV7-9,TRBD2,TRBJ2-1,TGTGCCAGCAGCTCAAATCCGGGACTAGCGGACAATGAGCAGTTCTTC,CASSSNPGLADNEQFF
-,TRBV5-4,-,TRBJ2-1,TGTGCCAGCAGCTTGGACAGACTTAACAATGAGCAGTTCTTC,CASSLDRLNNEQFF
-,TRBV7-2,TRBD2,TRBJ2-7,TGTGCCAGCAGCTCTAGCGGGGTCTACGAGCAGTACTTC,CASSSSGVYEQYF
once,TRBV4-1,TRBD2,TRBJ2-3,TGCGCCAGCAGACATTCCGGGACTAGCGGAAACACAGATACGCAGTATTTT,CASRHSGTSGNTDTQYF
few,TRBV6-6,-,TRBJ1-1,TGTGCCAGCAGACCCGGACAGACGGACACTGAAGCTTTCTTT,CASRPGQTDTEAFF
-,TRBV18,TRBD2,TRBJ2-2,TGTGCCAGCTCACCGCAAGCGGGGGCCACGAACACCGGGGAGCTGTTTTTT,CASSPQAGATNTGELFF
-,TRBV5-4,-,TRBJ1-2,TGTGCCAGCAGCTTGGCCCGGGAAGGGAACTATGGCTACACCTTC,CASSLAREGNYGYTF
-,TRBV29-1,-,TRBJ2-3,TGCAGCGTTGGTAGGACGGATACGCAGTATTTT,CSVGRTDTQYF
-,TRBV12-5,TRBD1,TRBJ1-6,TGTGCTAGTGGTTCTGACAGGGGGCTAGCAAATTCACCCCTCCACTTT,CASGSDRGLANSPLHF
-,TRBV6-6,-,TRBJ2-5,TGTGCCAGCAGTTTCAAAAGCGGGCCGTGGGAGACCCAGTACTTC,CASSFKSGPWETQYF
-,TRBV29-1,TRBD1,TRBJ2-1,TGCAGCTACGGGACAGGGGGATGGAATGAGCAGTTCTTC,CSYGTGGWNEQFF
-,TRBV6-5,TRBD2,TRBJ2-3,TGTGCCAGCAGTTACTCTGGCGGGGGAGTCACAGATACGCAGTATTTT,CASSYSGGGVTDTQYF
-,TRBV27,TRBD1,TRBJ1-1,TGTGCCAGCAGTTTATTCTCTACAGGGGGGAACACTGAAGCTTTCTTT,CASSLFSTGGNTEAFF
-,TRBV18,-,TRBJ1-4,TGTGCCAGCTCGCTTTCTATTACAACTAATGAAAAACTGTTTTTT,CASSLSITTNEKLFF
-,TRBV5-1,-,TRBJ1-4,TGCGCCAGCAGCTCGGACGGCGCTAATGAAAAACTGTTTTTT,CASSSDGANEKLFF
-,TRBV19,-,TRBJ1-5,TGTGCCAGTAGTACCACTAGGGGGGACGGCCTCAATCAGCCCCAGCATTTT,CASSTTRGDGLNQPQHF
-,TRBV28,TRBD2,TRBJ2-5,TGTGCCAGCACCCATAGGAGCGGGAAGCTTTCAGAGACCCAGTACTTC,CASTHRSGKLSETQYF
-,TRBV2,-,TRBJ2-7,TGTGCCAGCAATAATGACGGTCTCTCCTACGAGCAGTACTTC,CASNNDGLSYEQYF
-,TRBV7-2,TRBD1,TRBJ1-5,TGTGCCAGCAGCCATTCCTCAGGGGGTGGCAATCAGCCCCAGCATTTT,CASSHSSGGGNQPQHF